One and the same sample provided the 27 T cell receptor beta chains below, sequenced in a study of cytotoxic CD8 clonotypes in ibrutinib-treated CLL. Profiled with immunoSEQ multiplex PCR; TCRdb holds only in-frame clones, not every one. The data hold 80,000 to 95,000 clones, with 70% to 80% observed a single time. Material: PBMCs, obtained after 12 months of ibrutinib treatment. The receptor source for this set is a human donor with chronic lymphocytic leukemia.

The gene calls are TRBV15 and TRBJ2-3; 10 bases agree with TRBD2. Germline values: CDR1 LNHNV, CDR2 YYDKDF (reference sequence). Losses at the gene ends were 0 bases for V and 2 bases for J; bases not matched to a gene: 5. This CDR3 contains 17 residues. CDR3 protein: CATSRERTSGPTDTQYF. CDR3 sequence (DNA): TGTGCCACCAGCAGAGAGAGGACTAGCGGACCCACAGATACGCAGTATTTT.

The J gene is TRBJ2-3, the V gene TRBV28, with 9 bases aligning to TRBD2. Unmatched junction bases numbered 7, after V lost 6 bases and J lost 0 bases. Germline V gene sequence: CDR1 MDHEN, CDR2 SYDVKM. This CDR3 has 16 residues. In DNA, the CDR3 is TGTGCCAGCAGGCCCTCTAGCGGGGTTAGCACAGATACGCAGTATTTT. Its translation is CASRPSSGVSTDTQYF.

The V call is TRBV4-3, the J call TRBJ2-7, with TRBD2 matching over 9 bases. The germline gives CDR1 LGHNA, CDR2 YSLEER. This CDR3 spans 16 amino acids. V lost 4 bases to trimming and J lost 1 base; unmatched junction nucleotides: 8. CDR3 nucleotides: TGCGCCAGCAGCCGAGAATGGGGACTAGCATCCTACGAGCAGTACTTC. Translated: CASSREWGLASYEQYF.

The chain combines TRBV7-9 with TRBJ2-3; 7 bases align to TRBD2. Unmatched junction bases numbered 4, after V lost 5 bases and J lost 5 bases. Germline CDR1 reads SEHNR; CDR2 reads FQNEAQ (reference sequence). CDR3 length: 13 amino acids. The CDR3 nucleotides read TGTGCCAGCAGCCCTTTAGCGGGAGATACGCAGTATTTT. The encoded protein is CASSPLAGDTQYF.

The CDR3 reads CASSQEGRETQYF. In nucleotides, the CDR3 is TGCGCCAGCAGCCAAGAAGGGAGGGAGACCCAGTACTTC. The V gene is TRBV4-1, the J gene TRBJ2-5; D might be TRBD2 (6 bases). The CDR3 has 13 amino acids. V was cut by 0 bases and J by 5 bases, with 7 bases left in between. Germline V lookup: CDR1 MGHRA, CDR2 YSYEKL.

This chain joins TRBV7-2 and TRBJ2-2, with 9 bases identical to TRBD1. With V trimmed by 1 base and J by 1 base, 10 bases remained unmatched. This CDR3 comprises 19 residues. In germline, CDR1 is SGHTA, CDR2 FQGNSA. The DNA of the CDR3 is TGTGCCAGCAGCTTAGGAGGTTGGACAGGGGATCGGAACACCGGGGAGCTGTTTTTT. This encodes CASSLGGWTGDRNTGELFF.

The genes are TRBV7-2 and TRBJ2-7; 8 nucleotides match TRBD1. Trimming at V came to 8 bases and at J to 6 bases, leaving 12 bases not matched to a gene. The CDR3 has 14 residues. The germline V gene has CDR1 SGHTA and CDR2 FQGNSA. The CDR3 spells CASRPGQGSGEQYF. Written as DNA, the CDR3 is TGTGCCAGCCGCCCAGGACAGGGCTCCGGCGAGCAGTACTTC. The variable domain in full, completed from reference TRBV7-2 and TRBJ2-7, reads GAGVSQSPSNKVTEKGKDVELRCDPISGHTALYWYRQSLGQGLEFLIYFQGNSAPDKSGLPSDRFSAERTGGSVSTLTIQRTQQEDSAVYLCASRPGQGSGEQYFGPGTRLTVT.

This clone was seen more than once but under ten times. The J gene is TRBJ1-2, the V gene TRBV28; D is uncertain. The CDR3 is 11 residues long. Trimming pared 6 bases from V and 5 bases from J, leaving 7 bases between. Germline CDR1 reads MDHEN; CDR2 reads SYDVKM. The CDR3 nucleotides read TGTGCCAGCAGCGGGGTTTATGGCTACACCTTC. It is translated as CASSGVYGYTF.

Turning to this clone: One end of the junction fails to match germline, which may point to a read error. This chain uses TRBV7-7 with TRBJ2-3; 7 positions agree with TRBD2. Germline assignment: CDR1 SSHAT and CDR2 FNYEAQ (reference sequence). This CDR3 spans 17 amino acids. CDR3 residues: CASSLAVEAGSTDTQYF. In DNA form, the CDR3 reads TGTGCTAGCAGCTTAGCGGTCGAAGCGGGGAGCACAGATACGCAGTATTTT.

The J gene is TRBJ1-3, the V gene TRBV18, with D maybe TRBD1 (6 bases). This CDR3 is 15 amino acids long. Trimming took 6 bases from V and 4 from J, leaving 16 bases between them. Germline V gene sequence: CDR1 KGHSH, CDR2 LQKENI. CDR3 DNA sequence: TGTGCCAGCTCCCGAGGGGGGGCCACCGGAAACACCATATATTTT. It codes for CASSRGGATGNTIYF.

The genes are TRBV5-4 and TRBJ2-1, with 16 bases lining up with TRBD2. Germline V lookup: CDR1 SGHNT, CDR2 YYREEE (reference sequence). The CDR3 is made up of 16 amino acids. V was pared by 4 bases and J by 9 bases, with 7 bases of the junction left unmatched. In DNA form, the CDR3 reads TGTGCCAGCAGCCCACCCGGGACTAGCGGGGGGGGTGAGCAGTTCTTC. This encodes CASSPPGTSGGGEQFF.

The chain uses TRBV21-1 and TRBJ2-7; the table's D call, TRBD2, has no DNA check behind it. TRBV21-1 is termed a pseudogene. The CDR3 is 17 amino acids. The CDR3 sequence: CASRPQWAGEEDYEQYF. In DNA form, the CDR3 reads TGTGCCAGCCGACCCCAGTGGGCGGGGGAGGAAGACTACGAGCAGTACTTC.

This sequence joins TRBV14 and TRBJ2-1; tentatively, D is TRBD2 (6 bases). V lost 1 base and J lost 8, with 18 bases in between. Germline assignment: CDR1 SGHDN and CDR2 FVKESK. CDR3 length: 16 residues. The CDR3 loop is CASSQVFGAPGDEQFF. CDR3 nucleotide sequence: TGTGCCAGCAGCCAAGTATTTGGGGCTCCGGGGGATGAGCAGTTCTTC.

This chain joins TRBV18 and TRBJ2-5; D remains unclear. Trimming pared 0 bases from V and 5 bases from J, leaving 7 bases between. The CDR3 runs 13 residues. Germline V gene sequence: CDR1 KGHSH, CDR2 LQKENI. The CDR3 region is CASSPPVGETQYF. The CDR3 DNA reads as TGTGCCAGCTCACCACCGGTCGGGGAGACCCAGTACTTC.

This chain links TRBV10-3 with TRBJ2-3; TRBD2 aligns across 8 bases. Germline loops: CDR1 ENHRY, CDR2 SYGVKD. There are 13 residues in the CDR3. J lost 6 bases, V lost 6 bases, and 5 bases had no gene match. Here the CDR3 DNA reads TGTGCCATCAGCCGGGAGGGGCCGGATACGCAGTATTTT. Translation: CAISREGPDTQYF.

The rearrangement links TRBV7-9 to TRBJ2-5; D is ambiguous. This CDR3 contains 14 residues. CDR1 and CDR2 from the germline V gene are SEHNR and FQNEAQ (reference sequence). Trimming cost V 5 bases and J 1 base, with 11 bases left between them. The CDR3 region is CASSLGYTQETQYF. CDR3 nucleotide sequence: TGTGCCAGCAGCCTGGGTTATACCCAAGAGACCCAGTACTTC.

V is TRBV6-1 and J is TRBJ2-1; D is unresolved. Trimming removed 4 bases from V and 1 base from J, with 14 bases in between. The CDR3 totals 16 residues. The V gene's germline CDR1 is MNHNS and CDR2 SASEGT. The CDR3 DNA is TGTGCCAGCAGTGCCAACATTGAGAGGTCCTACAATGAGCAGTTCTTC. This sequence encodes CASSANIERSYNEQFF.

This clone was found a few times. The J gene is TRBJ1-1, the V gene TRBV20-1; D is unresolved. V was shortened by 1 base and J by 10 bases, with 10 bases between the two germline ends. Germline V CDR1 and CDR2: DFQATT, SNEGSKA (reference sequence). This CDR3 has 11 amino acids. CDR3 DNA: TGCAGTGCTAGAGGTGCCCCGGGAGCTTTCTTT. Protein: CSARGAPGAFF.

This chain joins TRBV18 and TRBJ2-1, with 7 bases lining up with TRBD2. The germline V gene has CDR1 KGHSH and CDR2 LQKENI. V shed 2 bases and J 2 bases; nucleotides not matched to a gene: 6. The CDR3 contains 16 residues. CDR3 sequence (DNA): TGTGCCAGCTCACCAGCGGCGGGGGTGGCCTACAATGAGCAGTTCTTC. Encoded protein: CASSPAAGVAYNEQFF.

V and J are TRBV6-4 and TRBJ2-1; D is possibly TRBD1 or TRBD2 (5 bases each). The CDR3 runs to 14 residues. The germline gives CDR1 MRHNA, CDR2 SNTAGT. The V end lost 0 bases, the J end lost 9 bases, and 12 bases lay between the germline ends. CDR3 DNA: TGTGCCAGCAGTGACTCAAGGTGGGGGTCTGAGCAGTTCTTC. Protein: CASSDSRWGSEQFF.

The J gene is TRBJ2-7, the V gene TRBV10-3, with D perhaps TRBD1 (6 bases). CDR1 and CDR2 (germline): ENHRY, SYGVKD. V lost 3 bases to trimming and J lost 2 bases, with 11 bases between them. This CDR3 spans 14 amino acids. The CDR3 coding sequence is TGTGCCATCAGTGAACCGACAGGAACCTACGAGCAGTACTTC. Its protein is CAISEPTGTYEQYF.

This chain links TRBV7-9 with TRBJ1-2; D gene unclear. V shed 6 bases and J shed 0 bases, with 5 bases lying between them. Germline values: CDR1 SEHNR, CDR2 FQNEAQ (reference sequence). The CDR3 contains 12 residues. The CDR3: CASSRTNYGYTF. CDR3 in DNA: TGTGCCAGCAGTCGAACTAACTATGGCTACACCTTC.

This chain joins TRBV5-1 and TRBJ1-4; D is perhaps TRBD1 (6 bases). Trimming took 5 bases from V and 4 from J, leaving 6 bases between them. Germline CDR1 reads SGHRS; CDR2 reads YFSETQ. The CDR3 loop spans 12 amino acids. Here the CDR3 reads CASRQGNEKLFF. CDR3 nucleotide sequence: TGCGCCAGCAGACAGGGTAATGAAAAACTGTTTTTT.

The V and J genes are TRBV6-1 and TRBJ1-2, with D unclear. The CDR3 length is 13 residues. V lost 2 bases, J lost 3 bases, and 7 bases lay in between. Germline V CDR1 and CDR2: MNHNS, SASEGT. The CDR3 nucleotides read TGTGCCAGCAGTGAATTGGCGGACTATGGCTACACCTTC. This codes for CASSELADYGYTF.

Only one count was recorded for this clone. The chain couples TRBV28 to TRBJ1-1, with 7 positions matching TRBD1. The V segment lost 7 bases and the J segment 4 bases; nucleotides outside the gene matches: 12. Germline V gene sequence: CDR1 MDHEN, CDR2 SYDVKM. The CDR3 totals 15 residues. CDR3: CASTPGGQGGTEAFF. The CDR3, as DNA: TGTGCCAGCACCCCAGGGGGACAAGGGGGCACTGAAGCTTTCTTT. Full variable domain (rest looked up from reference TRBV28 and TRBJ1-1): DVKVTQSSRYLVKRTGEKVFLECVQDMDHENMFWYRQDPGLGLRLIYFSYDVKMKEKGDIPEGYSVSREKKERFSLILESASTNQTSMYLCASTPGGQGGTEAFFGQGTRLTVV.

This clone was picked up many times. The gene calls are TRBV7-2 and TRBJ2-5; D is uncertain. CDR3 length: 13 residues. V shed 5 bases and J shed 5 bases, with 12 bases lying between them. CDR1 and CDR2 from the germline V gene are SGHTA and FQGNSA. In nucleotides, the CDR3 is TGTGCCAGCAGCATACGGTTGGAGGAGACCCAGTACTTC. Its protein product is CASSIRLEETQYF.

This clone has just a few counts. The rearrangement links TRBV7-7 to TRBJ2-1, with D perhaps TRBD1 (5 bases). The length of the CDR3 is 13 residues. Trimming took 5 bases from V and 10 from J, leaving 15 bases between them. The germline CDR1 and CDR2 sequences are SSHAT and FNYEAQ (reference sequence). CDR3 DNA sequence: TGTGCCAGCAGCCCCCGCCAGGCAGGGGAGCAGTTCTTC. It yields the protein CASSPRQAGEQFF.